The next 30 T cell receptor beta chains were all read from a single sample in a study of control samples from healthy donors and cancer patients. Generated by immunoSEQ multiplex PCR, the TCRdb table keeps only in-frame clones and is missing some. The profile covers around 50,000 clones, with about 92% appearing a single time and approximately 1.4% taken by the ten largest. Sequencing used PBMCs. These TCRs come from a man in his forties with colorectal cancer.

The rearrangement uses TRBV27 and TRBJ2-3; no definite D call. From germline, CDR1 is MNHEY and CDR2 SMNVEV (reference sequence). The CDR3 contains 16 residues. V lost 8 bases to trimming and J lost 3 bases, with 21 bases between them. CDR3: CASWGSKGRRTDTQYF. CDR3 DNA: TGTGCCAGCTGGGGAAGCAAGGGCCGAAGGACAGATACGCAGTATTTT.

The chain links TRBV6-5 to TRBJ2-1, with 13 bases identical to TRBD2. J was trimmed by 6 bases and V by 6 bases; bases with no gene match: 5. This CDR3 has 15 residues. Germline CDR1 reads MNHEY; CDR2 reads SVGAGI. CDR3 loop: CASRTGLAGSNEQFF. The CDR3 bases are TGTGCCAGCAGGACGGGACTAGCGGGAAGCAATGAGCAGTTCTTC.

V is TRBV19 and J is TRBJ2-3; tentatively, D is TRBD2 (5 bases). Germline CDR1 reads LNHDA; CDR2 reads SQIVND (reference sequence). This CDR3 comprises 17 residues. The V and J ends lost 5 bases and 0 bases respectively, with 18 bases between them. Here the CDR3 reads CASSFDPGLRSTDTQYF. The CDR3 region has the DNA TGTGCCAGTAGTTTCGACCCTGGACTTCGGAGCACAGATACGCAGTATTTT.

As to this clone: A read error may produce the germline difference seen at one junction end. The CDR3 is CATRERGSNTGELFF. CDR3 DNA: TGTGCCACCCGTGAAAGAGGGTCGAACACCGGGGAGCTGTTTTTT. V usage is TRBV24-1 and J usage is TRBJ2-2; a weak D match, TRBD2 (5 bases). Per germline, CDR1 KGHDR and CDR2 SFDVKD. CDR3 length equals 15 residues.

This chain connects TRBV4-3 to TRBJ1-4, with TRBD1 as a possible D gene (6 bases). The CDR3 is made up of 15 amino acids. V shed 1 base and J shed 8 bases, with 14 bases lying between them. Per germline, CDR1 LGHNA and CDR2 YSLEER. The CDR3 region has the DNA TGCGCCAGCAGCCAAGGGGGCAGGGGCGGCGAAAAACTGTTTTTT. It specifies CASSQGGRGGEKLFF.

The CDR3 spells CASSQVTNYQPQHF. The CDR3 bases are TGCGCCAGCAGCCAAGTCACCAATTATCAGCCCCAGCATTTT. V is TRBV4-1 and J is TRBJ1-5, with D unresolved. The V and J ends lost 1 base and 5 bases respectively, with 9 bases between them. There are 14 residues in the CDR3. CDR1 is MGHRA, CDR2 YSYEKL, per germline.

CDR3 residues: CASSAPSRGNEQFF. In DNA form, the CDR3 reads TGTGCCAGCAGTGCCCCTAGCAGGGGCAATGAGCAGTTCTTC. The rearrangement joins TRBV27 to TRBJ2-1; a possible D gene is TRBD1 (6 bases). Trimming took 5 bases from V and 6 from J, leaving 14 bases between them. Germline CDR1 reads MNHEY; CDR2 reads SMNVEV (reference sequence). The CDR3 length is 14 residues.

CDR3 loop: CASSLSWGSQETQYF. CDR3 DNA: TGTGCCAGCAGTTTATCCTGGGGGTCACAAGAGACCCAGTACTTC. The gene calls are TRBV27 and TRBJ2-5; D possibly matches TRBD1 or TRBD2 (5 bases each). V lost 0 bases and J 2 bases, leaving 10 bases between the germline ends. The germline CDR1 and CDR2 sequences are MNHEY and SMNVEV (reference sequence). This CDR3 contains 15 residues.

V and J are TRBV15 and TRBJ2-5, with D hard to call. The CDR3 sequence is 17 residues long. V shed 3 bases and J shed 1 base, with 18 bases lying between them. Germline values: CDR1 LNHNV, CDR2 YYDKDF (reference sequence). The CDR3 protein is CATSSPRSGRVQETQYF. The CDR3 DNA is TGTGCCACCAGCAGCCCTCGGTCCGGGCGTGTCCAAGAGACCCAGTACTTC.

This clone was counted a single time. The chain is built from TRBV4-3 and TRBJ1-2, with TRBD1 matching 9 bases. From germline, CDR1 is LGHNA and CDR2 YSLEER. The V gene end was trimmed by 1 base and the J gene end by 7 bases; junction bases not matched to a gene: 10. The CDR3 is made up of 16 amino acids. The CDR3 sequence is CASSQGPGQGWTGYTF. The CDR3 bases are TGCGCCAGCAGCCAAGGTCCGGGACAGGGCTGGACTGGCTACACCTTC.

The V gene is TRBV25-1, the J gene TRBJ2-7; tentatively, D is TRBD1 or TRBD2 (5 bases each). CDR3 length: 12 amino acids. CDR1 and CDR2 (germline): MGHDK, SYGVNS. V lost 5 bases to trimming and J lost 4 bases, with 9 bases between them. CDR3 residues: CASSWGGYEQYF. In nucleotides, the CDR3 is TGTGCCAGCAGTTGGGGCGGGTACGAGCAGTACTTC.

A single count supports this clone. The genes are TRBV6-5 and TRBJ2-7; no clear D. Germline values: CDR1 MNHEY, CDR2 SVGAGI. The CDR3 is made up of 14 amino acids. Between the trimmed V and J ends, which lost 0 bases and 0 bases, there was a span of 6 bases. CDR3 loop: CASSYSGSSYEQYF. The DNA for the CDR3 is TGTGCCAGCAGTTACTCTGGCAGCTCCTACGAGCAGTACTTC.

The V and J genes are TRBV7-8 and TRBJ1-2; 10 bases agree with TRBD1. After removal of 2 bases from V and 7 bases from J, the junction contained 10 bases not matched to a gene. Germline V gene sequence: CDR1 SGHVS, CDR2 FQNEAQ. There are 16 residues in the CDR3. For the CDR3, the DNA is TGTGCCAGCAGCTTAACCCCCGGGACAGGGGCGGGTGGCTACACCTTC. Translated, it gives CASSLTPGTGAGGYTF.

The chain has TRBV7-2 and TRBJ2-7, with 8 bases that match TRBD2. V shed 1 base, J shed 2 bases, and the junction held 1 base outside the gene matches. The CDR3 is 14 residues long. Germline V gene sequence: CDR1 SGHTA, CDR2 FQGNSA. CDR3 in amino acids: CASSLGAGAYEQYF. In nucleotides, the CDR3 is TGTGCCAGCAGCTTAGGAGCGGGGGCCTACGAGCAGTACTTC.

On this clone itself: No DNA is shown, since the ends of the CDR3 on it are uncertain; the CDR3 is the one TCRdb lists. CDR3 residues: CASSNCARVRDRWGGGTDTQYF. The rearrangement uses TRBV21-1 and TRBJ2-3; TRBD1 is the table's D call, not checked against the DNA. TRBV21-1 is a pseudogene locus. From its first to its last residue, the CDR3 has 22 amino acids.

The sample holds one count of this clone. The chain combines TRBV27 with TRBJ2-1; TRBD2 is a possible D gene (5 bases). The length of the CDR3 is 14 residues. Germline loops: CDR1 MNHEY, CDR2 SMNVEV (reference sequence). V lost 4 bases, J lost 0 bases, and 7 bases lay in between. CDR3 loop: CASSSSNSYNEQFF. The CDR3 DNA is TGTGCCAGCAGTTCTAGCAACTCCTACAATGAGCAGTTCTTC.

This chain links TRBV4-1 with TRBJ1-4, with 7 bases lining up with TRBD1. The CDR3 consists of 17 residues. V trimming: 0 bases; J trimming: 7 bases; junction bases outside the gene matches: 11. Germline CDR1 MGHRA, CDR2 YSYEKL. The CDR3 here is CASSQEHRRGQVEKLFF. The CDR3 DNA reads as TGCGCCAGCAGCCAAGAACACAGAAGGGGGCAAGTTGAAAAACTGTTTTTT.

J is TRBJ2-7 and V is TRBV7-9, with TRBD1 as a possible D gene (8 bases). The V end was cut by 0 bases, the J end by 6 bases, with 18 bases between. From germline, CDR1 is SEHNR and CDR2 FQNEAQ (reference sequence). The CDR3 is made up of 16 amino acids. The DNA of the CDR3 is TGTGCCAGCAGCTTAGCCCCCGGACAGGGAGGGTCCGAGCAGTACTTC. Translation gives CASSLAPGQGGSEQYF.

The chain recombines TRBV6-1 with TRBJ2-7, with TRBD2 matching 9 bases. CDR1 and CDR2 (germline): MNHNS, SASEGT. The V segment lost 2 bases and the J segment 3 bases; nucleotides outside the gene matches: 2. The CDR3 covers 14 residues. In DNA form, the CDR3 reads TGTGCCAGCAGTGAAAGCGGGAGGTTCTACGAGCAGTACTTC. Its protein product is CASSESGRFYEQYF.

This clone came up a few times. This chain connects TRBV2 to TRBJ1-5, with D perhaps matching TRBD1 (5 bases). Trimming took 2 bases from V and 6 from J, leaving 11 bases between them. The CDR3 sequence is 14 residues long. Germline values: CDR1 SNHLY, CDR2 FYNNEI. The CDR3 loop reads CASSENQGSQPQHF. The DNA for the CDR3 is TGTGCCAGCAGTGAAAATCAGGGAAGTCAGCCCCAGCATTTT. The full variable domain, with the rest looked up from reference TRBV2 and TRBJ1-5, is EPEVTQTPSHQVTQMGQEVILRCVPISNHLYFYWYRQILGQKVEFLVSFYNNEISEKSEIFDDQFSVERPDGSNFTLKIRSTKLEDSAMYFCASSENQGSQPQHFGDGTRLSIL.

The rearrangement joins TRBV13 to TRBJ2-1; 10 positions agree with TRBD2. CDR1 is PRHDT, CDR2 FYEKMQ, per germline (reference sequence). This CDR3 spans 18 amino acids. V lost 1 base, J lost 8 bases, and 14 bases stayed unmatched. Here the CDR3 DNA reads TGTGCCAGCAGCTTAGCCCTGAGCGGGAGGGCCCGAGGGGATGAGCAGTTCTTC. This encodes CASSLALSGRARGDEQFF.

The gene calls are TRBV12-5 and TRBJ2-2; perhaps TRBD2 as D (6 bases). This CDR3 spans 15 amino acids. Trimming shortened V by 4 bases and J by 1 base, and 10 bases separated the two germline ends. CDR1 and CDR2 from the germline V gene are LGHNT and FRNRAP. CDR3 sequence: CASGSGDRNTGELFF. CDR3 nucleotide sequence: TGTGCTAGTGGTTCGGGAGACCGGAACACCGGGGAGCTGTTTTTT.

This clone was seen only once. V and J are TRBV7-6 and TRBJ2-1; D not certain. There are 16 residues in the CDR3. Trimming stripped 5 bases from V and 7 bases from J, with 21 bases between. Germline V gene lookup returns CDR1 SGHVS and CDR2 FNYEAQ. The CDR3 spells CASSPRQVTRQNEQFF. The CDR3 coding sequence is TGTGCCAGCAGCCCGCGGCAGGTCACTCGTCAGAATGAGCAGTTCTTC.

The chain has TRBV30 and TRBJ2-3, with D possibly matching TRBD2 (6 bases). The V end was cut by 3 bases, the J end by 0 bases, with 13 bases between. This CDR3 is 15 amino acids long. Germline V CDR1 and CDR2: GTSNPN, SVGIG (reference sequence). This chain's CDR3 is CAWRGGGASTDTQYF. CDR3 sequence (DNA): TGTGCCTGGAGAGGTGGCGGGGCTAGCACAGATACGCAGTATTTT.

A single count supports this clone. The V gene is TRBV11-2, the J gene TRBJ2-1, with unresolved D. In germline, CDR1 is SGHAT, CDR2 FQNNGV. There are 13 residues in the CDR3. The V end lost 5 bases, the J end lost 3 bases, and 8 bases lay between the germline ends. The CDR3 here is CASSQWDYNEQFF. The CDR3 DNA sequence: TGTGCCAGCAGCCAGTGGGACTACAATGAGCAGTTCTTC.

The V and J genes are TRBV6-2 or TRBV6-3 and TRBJ2-7; TRBD1 matches at 7 bases. The CDR3 has 14 residues. Germline V gives CDR1 MNHEY, CDR2 SVGEGT. Losses at the gene ends were 2 bases for V and 3 bases for J; bases not matched to a gene: 4. The CDR3 bases are TGTGCCAGCAGTTACAGGGGACAGATCTACGAGCAGTACTTC. It encodes CASSYRGQIYEQYF.

This chain connects TRBV10-1 to TRBJ2-1, with TRBD1 matching 9 bases. The germline CDR1 and CDR2 sequences are WNHNN and SYGVQD (reference sequence). The CDR3 has 15 residues. With V trimmed by 4 bases and J by 3 bases, 4 bases remained unmatched. As DNA, the CDR3 is TGCGCCAGCAGTGCCGGGACAGGGCACTACAATGAGCAGTTCTTC. The encoded protein is CASSAGTGHYNEQFF.

This clone was seen once. V gene TRBV19 combines with J gene TRBJ2-3; 8 nucleotides line up with TRBD2. J was trimmed by 5 bases and V by 1 base; bases with no gene match: 17. CDR3 size: 19 residues. Germline values: CDR1 LNHDA, CDR2 SQIVND (reference sequence). This CDR3 reads CASSIALWASGRARDTQYF. The CDR3 nucleotides read TGTGCCAGTAGTATAGCCCTGTGGGCTAGCGGGCGAGCAAGAGATACGCAGTATTTT.

This rearrangement joins TRBV7-9 to TRBJ1-1; D ambiguous. Germline assignment: CDR1 SEHNR and CDR2 FQNEAQ (reference sequence). V gave up 4 bases and J gave up 4 bases, with 10 bases separating them. The CDR3 spans 13 residues. In DNA, the CDR3 is TGTGCCAGCAGCTACGGACTGGGCACTGAAGCTTTCTTT. This translates into CASSYGLGTEAFF. Full variable domain (missing parts from reference TRBV7-9 and TRBJ1-1): DTGVSQNPRHKITKRGQNVTFRCDPISEHNRLYWYRQTLGQGPEFLTYFQNEAQLEKSRLLSDRFSAERPKGSFSTLEIQRTEQGDSAMYLCASSYGLGTEAFFGQGTRLTVV.

CDR3 residues: CASSFDNSYNEQFF. DNA of the CDR3: TGCGCCAGCAGTTTCGACAACTCCTACAATGAGCAGTTCTTC. The chain links TRBV5-1 to TRBJ2-1; D gene unclear. CDR3 length equals 14 residues. Trimming removed 5 bases at V and 0 bases at J, with 9 bases between. Germline V gives CDR1 SGHRS, CDR2 YFSETQ.